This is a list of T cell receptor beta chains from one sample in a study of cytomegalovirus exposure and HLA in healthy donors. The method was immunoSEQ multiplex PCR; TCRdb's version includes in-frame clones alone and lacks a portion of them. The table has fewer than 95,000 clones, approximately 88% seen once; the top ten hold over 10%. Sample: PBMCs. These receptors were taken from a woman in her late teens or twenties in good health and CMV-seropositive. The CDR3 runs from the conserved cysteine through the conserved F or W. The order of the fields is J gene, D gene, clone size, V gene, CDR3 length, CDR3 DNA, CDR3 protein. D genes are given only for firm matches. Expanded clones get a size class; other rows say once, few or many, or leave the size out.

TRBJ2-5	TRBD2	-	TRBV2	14	TGTGCCAGCAGTTCAGCGGGGAAGGTAGAGACCCAGTACTTC	CASSSAGKVETQYF
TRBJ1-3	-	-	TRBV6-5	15	TGTGCCAGCAGTCGTATCCGAGGCCGAGGAAACACCATATATTTT	CASSRIRGRGNTIYF
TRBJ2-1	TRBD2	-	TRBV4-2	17	TGTGCCAGCAGCCAAGATTGGGGGGGGAAACGACACAATGAGCAGTTCTTC	CASSQDWGGKRHNEQFF
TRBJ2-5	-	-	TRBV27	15	TGTGCCAGCAGTTTATGGGGCGGGACCCAAGAGACCCAGTACTTC	CASSLWGGTQETQYF
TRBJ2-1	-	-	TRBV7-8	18	TGTGCCAGCAGCTTTACCCCTGGGGGCCCGGGTTCCTACAATGAGCAGTTCTTC	CASSFTPGGPGSYNEQFF
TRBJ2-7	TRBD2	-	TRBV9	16	TGTGCCAGCAGCCCACGACTGCTAGCGGGGGTGTACGAGCAGTACTTC	CASSPRLLAGVYEQYF
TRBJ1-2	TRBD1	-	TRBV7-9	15	TGTGCCAGCAGCTTAAGACAGGGAAGCCTTTATGGCTACACCTTC	CASSLRQGSLYGYTF
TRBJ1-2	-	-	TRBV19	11	TGTGCCAGTCACAGGGATGGTGGCTACACCTTC	CASHRDGGYTF
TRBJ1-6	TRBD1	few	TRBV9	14	TGTGCCAGCAGCGGACAGGGTGGGAATTCACCCCTCCACTTT	CASSGQGGNSPLHF
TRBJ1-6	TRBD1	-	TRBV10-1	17	TGCGCCAGCAGTGAGTTTGGGACAGATCTCTATAATTCACCCCTCCACTTT	CASSEFGTDLYNSPLHF
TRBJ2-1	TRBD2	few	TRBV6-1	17	TGTGCCAGCAGTGAATCGGGACTAGCGGGGGGTTACAATGAGCAGTTCTTC	CASSESGLAGGYNEQFF
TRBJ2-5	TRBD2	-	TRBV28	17	TGTGCCAGCAGTTTAAAGGCCCTAACTAGCGGGGAAGAGACCCAGTACTTC	CASSLKALTSGEETQYF
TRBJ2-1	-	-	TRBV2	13	TGTGCCAGCAGTGGACAGATCTACAATGAGCAGTTCTTC	CASSGQIYNEQFF
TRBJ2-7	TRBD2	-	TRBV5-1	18	TGCGCCAGCAGCTTGAGGTCGATAGCGGGGGGCAACTCCTACGAGCAGTACTTC	CASSLRSIAGGNSYEQYF
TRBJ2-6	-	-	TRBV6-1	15	TGTGCCAGCAGTGAATTAAACTCTGGGGCCAACGTCCTGACTTTC	CASSELNSGANVLTF
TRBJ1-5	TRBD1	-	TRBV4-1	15	TGCGCCAGCAGCCCGGGACAGGGTGAGAATCAGCCCCAGCATTTT	CASSPGQGENQPQHF
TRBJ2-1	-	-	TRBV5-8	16	TGTGCCAGCAGCAAAGGGGCTTCCCCCTCCTACAATGAGCAGTTCTTC	CASSKGASPSYNEQFF
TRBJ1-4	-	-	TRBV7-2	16	TGTGCCAGCAGCAAAAGCTTCCTCAGGGATAATGAAAAACTGTTTTTT	CASSKSFLRDNEKLFF
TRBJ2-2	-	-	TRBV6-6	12	TGTGCCAGCACCCTTCTTTCCGGGGAGCTGTTTTTT	CASTLLSGELFF
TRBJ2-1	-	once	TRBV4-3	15	TGCGCCAGCAGCCAAGGCGCGGGGTCCTACAATGAGCAGTTCTTC	CASSQGAGSYNEQFF
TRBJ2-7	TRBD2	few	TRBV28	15	TGTGCCAGCAGTCCCCTGGGCGGGGGGTCCTACGAGCAGTACTTC	CASSPLGGGSYEQYF
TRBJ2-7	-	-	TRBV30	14	TGTGCCTGGAACACTCCGGGACAAGTCTACGAGCAGTACTTC	CAWNTPGQVYEQYF
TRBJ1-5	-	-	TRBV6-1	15	TGTGCCAGCACTCCTGCGTCAGGATCAAATCAGCCCCAGCATTTT	CASTPASGSNQPQHF
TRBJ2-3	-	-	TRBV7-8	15	TGTGCCAGCAGCCAAGACCTCCATGGGGCGCATACGCAGTATTTT	CASSQDLHGAHTQYF
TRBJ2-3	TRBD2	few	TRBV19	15	TGTGCCAGTAGTTCCCGACTAGCGGGGTACGATACGCAGTATTTT	CASSSRLAGYDTQYF
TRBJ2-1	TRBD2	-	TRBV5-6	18	TGTGCCAGCAGCTTGGAGCTAGCGGGGTTTCTCTCCTACAATGAGCAGTTCTTC	CASSLELAGFLSYNEQFF
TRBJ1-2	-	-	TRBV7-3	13	TGTGCCAGCAGTTCCCTGCGGGGGATGAGCTACACCTTC	CASSSLRGMSYTF
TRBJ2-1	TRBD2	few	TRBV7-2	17	TGTGCCAGCAGCTTGGGCTTCGGGCGGGGGGGCCGGAATGAGCAGTTCTTC	CASSLGFGRGGRNEQFF
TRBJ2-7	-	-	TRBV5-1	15	TGCGCCCCCACCGGAGGGCAGACCATAACCTACGAGCAGTACTTC	CAPTGGQTITYEQYF
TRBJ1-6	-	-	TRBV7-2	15	TGTGCCAGCAGCATCGGGACCGGGAGAAATTCACCCCTCCACTTT	CASSIGTGRNSPLHF
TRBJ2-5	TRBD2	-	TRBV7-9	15	TGTGCCAGCAGCTTAAGGACTAGCGCTTCGCAGACCCAGTACTTC	CASSLRTSASQTQYF
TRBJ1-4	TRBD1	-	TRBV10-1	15	TGCGCCAGCAGTGAAGTCGGGACAGGGGGTGAAAAACTGTTTTTT	CASSEVGTGGEKLFF
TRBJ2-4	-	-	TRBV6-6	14	TGTGCCAGCAGTTACCAGACCTACGGGGACATTCAGTACTTC	CASSYQTYGDIQYF
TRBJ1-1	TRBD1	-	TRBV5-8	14	TGTGCCAGCAGCTTGGCCTCGCGGACAGGGGTGGCTTTCTTT	CASSLASRTGVAFF
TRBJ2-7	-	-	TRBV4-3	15	TGCGCCAGCAGCCAAGACCCCGGGGAGACCTACGAGCAGTACTTC	CASSQDPGETYEQYF
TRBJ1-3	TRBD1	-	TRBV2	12	TGTGCCAGCGAAGGACAGGTGGACACCATATATTTT	CASEGQVDTIYF
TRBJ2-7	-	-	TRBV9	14	TGTGCCAGCAGCGTACACAGGGTAGCCTACGAGCAGTACTTC	CASSVHRVAYEQYF
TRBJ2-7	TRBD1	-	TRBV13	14	TGTGCCAGCAGCTTAGGCAGGGGGCTTTACGAGCAGTACTTC	CASSLGRGLYEQYF
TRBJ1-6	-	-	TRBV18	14	TGTGCCAGCTCACTAAGCGCGGTCGGTTCACCCCTCCACTTT	CASSLSAVGSPLHF
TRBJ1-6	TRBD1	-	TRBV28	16	TGTGCCAGCAGTTTATATCAGGGGGCCAACAATTCACCCCTCCACTTT	CASSLYQGANNSPLHF
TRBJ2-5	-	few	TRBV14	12	TGTGCCAGCAGCCTCCAGGAAGAGACCCAGTACTTC	CASSLQEETQYF
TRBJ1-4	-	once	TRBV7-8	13	TGTGCCAGCAGCTTAGGTGGGCGGGTGCAGCTGTTTTTT	CASSLGGRVQLFF
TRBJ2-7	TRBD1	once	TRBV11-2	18	TGTGCCAGCAGCCCGATAAGCAGGGACAGGAGGAGCTCCTACGAGCAGTACTTC	CASSPISRDRRSSYEQYF
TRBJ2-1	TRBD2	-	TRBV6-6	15	TGTGCCAGCAGTTGGTCGCGACTAGCGGGGAGTGAGCAGTTCTTC	CASSWSRLAGSEQFF
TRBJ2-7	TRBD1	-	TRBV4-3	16	TGCGCCAGCAGCCTTGTAAAGGGGACAGGGGCAGGAGAGCAGTACTTC	CASSLVKGTGAGEQYF
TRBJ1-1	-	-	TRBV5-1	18	TGCGCCAGCAGCTTGGGCGACCTGGATAGGGGCCCGAACACTGAAGCTTTCTTT	CASSLGDLDRGPNTEAFF
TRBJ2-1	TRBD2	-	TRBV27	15	TGTGCCAGCAGTCAGCTACCGGGACTATTGGATGAGCAGTTCTTC	CASSQLPGLLDEQFF
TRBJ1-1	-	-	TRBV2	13	TGTGCCAGCTCAATTTCAGCAGAGGGTGAAGCTTTCTTT	CASSISAEGEAFF
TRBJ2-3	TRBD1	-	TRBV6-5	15	TGTGCCAGCAGCCTGACAGGGTATAGCACAGATACGCAGTATTTT	CASSLTGYSTDTQYF